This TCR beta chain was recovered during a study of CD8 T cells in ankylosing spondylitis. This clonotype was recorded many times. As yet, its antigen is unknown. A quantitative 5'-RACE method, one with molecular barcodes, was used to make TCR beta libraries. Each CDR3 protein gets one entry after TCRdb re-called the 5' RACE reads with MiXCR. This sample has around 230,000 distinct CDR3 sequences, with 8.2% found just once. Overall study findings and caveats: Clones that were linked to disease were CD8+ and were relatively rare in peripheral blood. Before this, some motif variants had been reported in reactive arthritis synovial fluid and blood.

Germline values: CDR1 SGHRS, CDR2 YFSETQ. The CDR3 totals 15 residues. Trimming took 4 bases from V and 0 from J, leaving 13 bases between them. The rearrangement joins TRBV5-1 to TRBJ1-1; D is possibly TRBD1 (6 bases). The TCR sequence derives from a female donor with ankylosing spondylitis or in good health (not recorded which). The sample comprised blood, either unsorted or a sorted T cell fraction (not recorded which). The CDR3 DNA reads TGCGCCAGCAGCCCCTGGACAGACATGAACACTGAAGCTTTCTTT. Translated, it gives CASSPWTDMNTEAFF.